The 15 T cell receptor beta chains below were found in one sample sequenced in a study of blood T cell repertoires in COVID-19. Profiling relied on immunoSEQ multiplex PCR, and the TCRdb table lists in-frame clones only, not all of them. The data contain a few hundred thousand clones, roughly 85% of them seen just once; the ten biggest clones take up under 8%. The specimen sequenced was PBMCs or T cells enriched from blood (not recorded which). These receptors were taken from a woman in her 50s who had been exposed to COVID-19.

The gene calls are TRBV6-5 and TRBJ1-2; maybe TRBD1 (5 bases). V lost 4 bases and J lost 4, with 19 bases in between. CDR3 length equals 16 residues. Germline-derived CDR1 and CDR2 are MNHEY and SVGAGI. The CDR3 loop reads CASSSIRTGVGYGYTF. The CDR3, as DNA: TGTGCCAGCAGTTCGATCCGGACGGGGGTCGGCTATGGCTACACCTTC.

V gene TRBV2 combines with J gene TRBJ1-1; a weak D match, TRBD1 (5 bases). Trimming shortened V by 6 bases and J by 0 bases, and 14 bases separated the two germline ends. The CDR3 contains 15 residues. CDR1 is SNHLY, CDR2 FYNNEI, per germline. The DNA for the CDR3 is TGTGCCAGCAGAACCACGGGGGGGATGAACACTGAAGCTTTCTTT. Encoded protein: CASRTTGGMNTEAFF.

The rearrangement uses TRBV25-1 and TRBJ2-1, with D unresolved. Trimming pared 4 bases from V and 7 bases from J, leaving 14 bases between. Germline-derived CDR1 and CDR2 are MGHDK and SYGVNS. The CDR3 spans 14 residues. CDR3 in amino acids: CASSGDARRNEQFF. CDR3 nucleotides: TGTGCCAGCAGTGGCGACGCGCGGCGTAATGAGCAGTTCTTC.

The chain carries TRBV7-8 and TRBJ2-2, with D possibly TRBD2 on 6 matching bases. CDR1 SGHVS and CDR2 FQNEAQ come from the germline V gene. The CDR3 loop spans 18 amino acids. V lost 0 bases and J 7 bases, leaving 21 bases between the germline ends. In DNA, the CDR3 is TGTGCCAGCAGCTTAGCCCGAAATAGGCTCGGGGGTCACGGGGAGCTGTTTTTT. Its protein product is CASSLARNRLGGHGELFF.

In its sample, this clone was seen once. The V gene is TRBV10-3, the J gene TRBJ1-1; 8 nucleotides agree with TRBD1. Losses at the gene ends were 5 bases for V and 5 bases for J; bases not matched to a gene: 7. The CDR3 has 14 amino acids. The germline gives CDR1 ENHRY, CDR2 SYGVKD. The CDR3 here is CAISSRGRGTEAFF. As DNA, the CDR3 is TGTGCCATCAGTTCCAGGGGGCGTGGGACTGAAGCTTTCTTT.

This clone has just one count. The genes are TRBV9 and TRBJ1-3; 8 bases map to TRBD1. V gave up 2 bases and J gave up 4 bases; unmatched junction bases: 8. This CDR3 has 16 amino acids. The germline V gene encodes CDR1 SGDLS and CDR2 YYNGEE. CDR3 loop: CASSVGQGAGGNTIYF. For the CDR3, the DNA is TGTGCCAGCAGCGTCGGGCAGGGGGCGGGCGGAAACACCATATATTTT.

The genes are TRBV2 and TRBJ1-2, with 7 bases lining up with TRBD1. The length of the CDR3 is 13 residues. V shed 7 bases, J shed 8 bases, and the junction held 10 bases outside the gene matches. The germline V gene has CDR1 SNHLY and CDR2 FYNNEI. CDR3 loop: CASKNRGLGGYTF. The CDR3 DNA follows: TGTGCCAGCAAGAACAGGGGTCTTGGCGGCTACACCTTC.

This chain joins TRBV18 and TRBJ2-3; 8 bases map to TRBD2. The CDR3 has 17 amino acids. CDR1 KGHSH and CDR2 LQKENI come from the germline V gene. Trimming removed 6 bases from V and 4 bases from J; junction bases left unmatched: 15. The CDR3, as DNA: TGTGCCAGCTCCCCCTTGGAGTTCGCGGGGGGATCAGATACGCAGTATTTT. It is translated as CASSPLEFAGGSDTQYF.

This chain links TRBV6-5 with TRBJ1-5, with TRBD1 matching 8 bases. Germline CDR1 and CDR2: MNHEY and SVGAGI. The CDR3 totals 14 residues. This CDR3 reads CAAQGGQGDQPQHF. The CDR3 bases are TGTGCAGCCCAGGGCGGACAGGGTGACCAGCCCCAGCATTTT.

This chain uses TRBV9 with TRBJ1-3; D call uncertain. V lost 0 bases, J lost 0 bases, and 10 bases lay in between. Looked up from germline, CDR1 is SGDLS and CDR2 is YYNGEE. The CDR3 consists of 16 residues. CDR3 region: CASSVDPVSSGNTIYF. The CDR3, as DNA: TGTGCCAGCAGCGTAGATCCGGTGAGCTCTGGAAACACCATATATTTT.

The CDR3 DNA sequence: TGTGCCAGCAGTCGAACGACCGGGACAGGGTCCTACGAGCAGTACTTC. This encodes CASSRTTGTGSYEQYF. The chain couples TRBV6-6 to TRBJ2-7, with 9 bases fitting TRBD1. CDR3 size: 16 residues. Germline CDR1 is MNHNY and CDR2 is SVGAGI (reference sequence). J gave up 1 base and V 5 bases, and 9 bases lay outside the gene matches.

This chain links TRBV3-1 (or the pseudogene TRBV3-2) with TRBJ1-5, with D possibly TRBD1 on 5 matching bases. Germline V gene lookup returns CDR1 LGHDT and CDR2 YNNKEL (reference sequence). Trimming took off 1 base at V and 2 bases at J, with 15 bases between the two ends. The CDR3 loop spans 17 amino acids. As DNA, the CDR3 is TGTGCCAGCAGCCAAGGACGGGGGGTTTGGGGCAATCAGCCCCAGCATTTT. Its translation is CASSQGRGVWGNQPQHF.

The CDR3 nucleotides read TGTGCCAGCAGCCCCACAGGGATAGAAGATACGCAGTATTTT. Encoded protein: CASSPTGIEDTQYF. The chain is built from TRBV7-9 and TRBJ2-3; TRBD1 might be the D (6 bases). The CDR3 consists of 14 residues. Germline CDR1 and CDR2: SEHNR and FQNEAQ (reference sequence). The ends were cut back, 5 bases at V and 5 bases at J, with 14 bases in the middle.

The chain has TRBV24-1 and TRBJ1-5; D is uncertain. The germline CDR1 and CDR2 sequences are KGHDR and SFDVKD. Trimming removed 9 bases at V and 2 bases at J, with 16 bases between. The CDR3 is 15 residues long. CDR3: CATASGKRGNQPQHF. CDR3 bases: TGTGCCACCGCTTCGGGGAAGAGGGGCAATCAGCCCCAGCATTTT.

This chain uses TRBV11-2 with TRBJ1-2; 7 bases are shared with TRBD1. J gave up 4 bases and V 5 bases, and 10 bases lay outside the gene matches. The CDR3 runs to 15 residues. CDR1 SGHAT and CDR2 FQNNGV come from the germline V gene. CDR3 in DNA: TGTGCCAGCAGCCCTTCCGGGACAGACCTCTATGGCTACACCTTC. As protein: CASSPSGTDLYGYTF. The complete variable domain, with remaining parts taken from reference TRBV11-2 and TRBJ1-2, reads EAGVAQSPRYKIIEKRQSVAFWCNPISGHATLYWYQQILGQGPKLLIQFQNNGVVDDSQLPKDRFSAERLKGVDSTLKIQPAKLEDSAVYLCASSPSGTDLYGYTFGSGTRLTVV.